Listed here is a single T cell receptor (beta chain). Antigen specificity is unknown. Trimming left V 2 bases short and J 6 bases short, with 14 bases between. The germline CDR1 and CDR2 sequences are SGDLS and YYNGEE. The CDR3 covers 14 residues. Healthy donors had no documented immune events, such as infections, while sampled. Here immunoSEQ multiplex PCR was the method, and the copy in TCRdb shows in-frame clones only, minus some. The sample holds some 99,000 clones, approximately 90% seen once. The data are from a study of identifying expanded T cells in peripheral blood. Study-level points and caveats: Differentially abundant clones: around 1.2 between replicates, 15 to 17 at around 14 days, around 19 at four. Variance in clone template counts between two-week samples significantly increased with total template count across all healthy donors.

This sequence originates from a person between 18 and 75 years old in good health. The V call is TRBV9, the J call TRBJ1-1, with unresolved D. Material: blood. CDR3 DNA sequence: TGTGCCAGCAGCGTCTGGCAATCTGGATCTGAAGCTTTCTTT. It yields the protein CASSVWQSGSEAFF.